This section outlines one T cell receptor beta chain sequence together with its context. The sample originates from a study of blood T cell repertoires in COVID-19. Study at large: Samples came from the United States, Italy and Spain, spanning acute and convalescent COVID-19. In each case, the material was cDNA or gDNA derived from T cells, B-cell-depleted T cells, or PBMCs.

Trimming removed 6 bases at V and 17 bases at J, with 20 bases between. The CDR3 has 13 amino acids. Germline V gene data show CDR1 as LNHDA and CDR2 as SQIVND (reference sequence). Study processing details: Using reference gene primer amplification, nucleated cell counts were estimated. Produced via immunoSEQ multiplex PCR; TCRdb's table is partial and in-frame only. Clonal size and the V and J genes are those of that table, whereas D and trimming came from the DNA. Of over 200,000 clones listed, 91% were seen once; the top ten hold 1.2%. Membership in each cohort depended on participant-reported clinical history.

This TCR derives from a human donor in a cohort exposed to, infected with or recovered from COVID-19 (not recorded which). The donor label of this sample is uncertain. The rearrangement links TRBV19 to TRBJ1-6, with D possibly matching TRBD1 (6 bases). Sequencing was done on a sample of PBMCs or T cells enriched from blood (not recorded which). Here the CDR3 DNA reads TGTGCCAGTAGCCGCGAAGGACAGCACCACTTCCACTTT. It encodes CASSREGQHHFHF.